The sequence of this T cell receptor (beta chain) was determined in a study of neurological immune-mediated disorders. The overall study: Of roughly 34 multiple sclerosis patients, approximately 31 were relapsing-remitting and 3 secondary progressive. General observations from the study: Across subjects, no CDR3 amino acid sequence appeared in expanded clones of more than one subject, a finding that suggested private repertoires in all groups. Neither clinical nor MRI features were associated with the multiple sclerosis repertoire cluster. Multiple sclerosis, the disease with the least TCR clonal expansion, fell below healthy controls, whereas HTLV-1-associated myelopathy showed the most.

Trimming removed 5 bases from V and 3 bases from J, with 20 bases in between. Germline CDR1 and CDR2: DFQATT and SNEGSKA (reference sequence). This CDR3 region has 15 residues. This clonotype was seen ten or more times. The antigen remains undetermined. TCRdb reprocessed the 5' RACE reads with MiXCR, giving one entry per CDR3 protein. The data contain roughly 120,000 distinct CDR3 sequences, around 3% of them seen just once; the ten biggest clones take up about 1.2%. V gene TRBV20-1 combines with J gene TRBJ2-7, with D perhaps TRBD2 (6 bases). The TCR was taken from a woman aged 25 to 39 with multiple sclerosis. The sample comprised PBMCs. CDR3 protein: CSAPYRGGRVYEQYF. The CDR3 coding sequence is TGCAGTGCTCCTTACCGGGGAGGAAGAGTCTACGAGCAGTACTTC.